The sequence of this T cell receptor (beta chain) was determined in a study of T cell changes during pregnancy in multiple sclerosis. This table comes from immunoSEQ multiplex PCR, and its TCRdb copy is limited to in-frame clones, with some not included. The data contain just under 80,000 clones, over 85% of them seen just once; the ten biggest clones take up around 0.7%. This receptor was obtained from a female donor in good health, enrolled as a control in a pregnancy study. This material consisted of peripheral blood, taken in the second trimester of pregnancy.

CDR3 residues: CARRTPLNSDTQYF. CDR3 DNA sequence: TGTGCCAGACGGACTCCCTTAAACTCAGATACGCAGTATTTT. The chain combines TRBV30 with TRBJ2-3, with a possible D match to TRBD2 (5 bases). There are 14 residues in the CDR3. V was trimmed by 8 bases and J by 4 bases, leaving 19 bases between them. Per germline, CDR1 GTSNPN and CDR2 SVGIG (reference sequence).